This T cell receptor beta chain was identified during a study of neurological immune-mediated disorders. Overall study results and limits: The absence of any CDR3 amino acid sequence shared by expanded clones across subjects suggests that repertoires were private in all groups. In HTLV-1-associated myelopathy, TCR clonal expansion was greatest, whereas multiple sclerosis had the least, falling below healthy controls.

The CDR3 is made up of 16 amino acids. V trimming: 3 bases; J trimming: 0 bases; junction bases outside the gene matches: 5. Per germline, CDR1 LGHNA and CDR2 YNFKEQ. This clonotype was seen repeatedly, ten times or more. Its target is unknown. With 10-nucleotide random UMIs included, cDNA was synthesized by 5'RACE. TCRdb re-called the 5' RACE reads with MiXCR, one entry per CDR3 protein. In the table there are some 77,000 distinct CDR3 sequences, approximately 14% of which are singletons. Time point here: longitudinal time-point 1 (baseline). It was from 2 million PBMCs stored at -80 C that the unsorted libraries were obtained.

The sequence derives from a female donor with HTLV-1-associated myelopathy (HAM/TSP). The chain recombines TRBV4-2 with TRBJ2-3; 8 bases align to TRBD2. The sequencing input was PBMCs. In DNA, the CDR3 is TGTGCCAGCAGCCAGGAGACTAGCGTTAGCACAGATACGCAGTATTTT. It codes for CASSQETSVSTDTQYF.